This T cell receptor (beta chain) was profiled in a study of cytomegalovirus exposure and HLA in healthy donors (dated by TCRdb to about 2017). In terms of the full investigation: According to an earlier analysis of 450 to 650 of the donors, about 190 million T cells yielded approximately 120 million unique TCR beta sequences and about 300 Gb of sequence data. A later analysis re-analyzed previously published TCR beta repertoires from 660 or so donors and added high-resolution HLA genotyping to study TCR occurrence patterns. Along with the approximately 650-subject first cohort, a separate validation cohort of 120 different subjects was used. Every repertoire in the discovery cohort had been generated on one and the same sequencing platform. Donor age, sex, ethnicity and CMV serostatus were compiled together with the repertoire data. The number of typed donors differed by locus: about 629-640 for A, B, C, DRB1 and DQB1; 500 to 550 for DQA1; 606 for DPA1; and about 450 for DPB1. An earlier analysis of around 580 of the donors used high-throughput TCR beta sequencing to judge whether each TCR beta V gene segment behaved as functional or pseudogenic. Because of strong linkage in the cohort, roughly 5 DR-DQ haplotypes were treated as single units for association and clustering. To predict cytomegalovirus infection status, the study brought together high-throughput TCR immunosequencing, statistical association of individual TCRs with disease status, and machine learning. Among 300 to 450 genotyped donors of the cohort, an average of approximately 240,000 unique TCR beta nucleotide sequences were sequenced per donor, roughly 20% of them non-productive. Of the roughly 410 genotyped donors, 80% to 90% were placed in the genetic ancestry cluster associated with self-reported Caucasian donors. A later genetic analysis took genome-wide SNP genotypes for about 60% of the roughly 670 donors and used that subset as a discovery cohort. The study profiled the T cell repertoires of approximately 700 subjects by immunosequencing and related them to cytomegalovirus serostatus. In the later analysis, no new phenotypic data were used to find candidate immune exposures; instead, reliance was placed on TCR beta sequences and their occurrence across donors. Approximately 310 gigabases of sequencing data and 70 million to 100 million unique TCR sequences were included in an early release covering 550 to 800 HLA-typed donors. The study was designed to test whether signatures of past pathogen exposure could be identified by cataloging public T cell receptors. Class I and class II HLA loci were covered by the typing at four-digit resolution.

Points the paper makes about the study in general: A later analysis reported that several top co-occurrence clusters appeared linked to parvovirus B19, influenza, CMV and Epstein-Barr virus. A further reported finding was that TCR beta sequences accurately predicted the HLA-A and HLA-B alleles for most subjects in the first cohort. Roughly uniform sequencing depth across donors was assumed in presence/absence analyses, although this assumption may not hold. Linkage disequilibrium might explain the correlated functional status among segregating V segments, but an unknown experimental factor could not be excluded. Some IMGT-functional V segments, including TRBV6-2 and TRBV6-3, could not be distinguished by the 87-base-pair reads and were therefore excluded. A total of roughly 160 TCR beta chains were listed by the study as associated with cytomegalovirus. Most TCR sequences were seen in very few donors, while some public TCRs were found in many individuals. An association between a missense DCLRE1C variant and V-gene and J-gene trimming of TCR beta chains was found in a later genetic analysis and replicated in an independent cohort. In vitro tests confirmed that a few of the cytomegalovirus-associated TCR beta chains recognize cytomegalovirus antigens. A later genetic analysis reported fewer N-insertions in productive TCRs among donors in an Asian-associated ancestry cluster than the roughly 700-donor mean. A cluster of highly shared sequence variants was judged likely to represent a technical artifact of the sequencing pipeline. The earlier analysis of some 560 of the donors excluded 15 to 20 rarely observed V segments, including chromosome 9 orphons, because counts were too low. It was suggested by the authors that the approach could potentially be generalized to other disease states and immunological phenotypes. In a later analysis, HLA-associated TCR beta chains were found to be more clonally expanded and to have lower generation probabilities than equally common non-associated chains. In both the original and validation cohorts, the classifier was reported to diagnose cytomegalovirus status with high specificity and sensitivity. In a later analysis, some 18,000 TCR beta sequences were associated with specific HLA alleles at a false discovery rate of 0.05. In this cohort, only TCR beta chains were sequenced, and detectable features were limited by the absence of alpha or paired-chain data. According to a later analysis, most CMV-associated TCR beta chains appeared to be HLA-restricted, and the HLA associations seemed to be driven largely by CMV exposure. Assigning TCR associations to individual alleles was difficult when HLA alleles, especially DR and DQ, strongly co-occurred. In an earlier analysis of about 540 of the donors, most TCR beta V segments were observed in productive rearrangements about 87% or about 30% of the time, broadly matching IMGT annotations. HLA typing was unavailable for some donors at each locus, so association tests used only the typed subset. In a later analysis, the rate of TCR association differed among HLA loci, with DRB1 alleles having the most associated TCRs and HLA-C alleles having the fewest. CMV serostatus was the only immune exposure information available for the cohort.

Concerning this clone: Its antigen is unknown. Base qualities are not at hand, and no much larger clone is one base apart.

The cohort comprised fewer than 750 healthy bone marrow donors. All cohort members were sampled while nominally healthy, although unrecorded immune exposures were likely present. The donor was CMV seropositive and was included in the group of about 290 seropositive cohort members. Each donor provided a peripheral blood sample, and peripheral blood mononuclear cells were used for TCR beta sequencing. Genomic DNA extraction from the blood cell samples was performed with the Qiagen DNeasy Blood Extraction Kit. The V end loses 7 bases and the J end loses 0 bases, and a stretch of 13 bases separates them. As encoded in the germline V gene (reference sequence), CDR1 is MNHEY while CDR2 is SMNVEV. Inclusive of the bounding cysteine and phenylalanine, the CDR3 is 15 residues long. Of all the DNA, just the CDR3 is kept, 45 bases in frame from base 1. The library was generated by the immunoSEQ multiplex PCR assay. For the multiplex PCR, a mixture combining 60 forward primers for TCR Vbeta segments and 13 reverse primers for TCR Jbeta segments was used. Amplification of the CDR3 region of rearranged TCR beta genes was performed with a multiplex PCR assay on genomic DNA. The amplified TCR beta libraries were sequenced on the Illumina HiSeq System as 87-base-pair reads. As for how the authors treated the data: A later analysis counted some 74 million unique TCR beta chains across the 550 to 750 repertoires, and roughly 11 million of these chains were shared by at least two donors. Raw reads were error-corrected and collapsed into unique sequences with a nearest-neighbor algorithm that merged closely related sequences to remove PCR and sequencing errors. V, D and J gene segments were assigned by aligning CDR3 sequences to IMGT reference sequences. For a sequence to be retained, a match of at least six nucleotides to both a V gene segment and a J gene segment was required. Rearrangements were classified as productive when the CDR3 lacked stop codons and remained in frame with V and J, and all other rearrangements were classified as non-productive. Following IMGT convention, CDR3 was defined as the stretch from the second conserved V-encoded cysteine to the conserved J-encoded phenylalanine. The earlier analysis of around 640 of the donors excluded sequences that lacked an unambiguous match to a single V gene segment. An earlier analysis of some 500 of the donors classified V segments as functional when productive rearrangements were above 56.7% and as segregating when the standard deviation between donors was above 5%. A statistical classification framework was built to diagnose cytomegalovirus status from the catalog of TCR beta chain sequences. In a later analysis, V and J genes were assigned by comparing TCR nucleotide sequences against IMGT/GENE-DB human TR gene sequences. The TCRdist pipeline was used in a later analysis to assign CDR3 sequences and most-parsimonious VDJ recombination scenarios. In a later analysis, each TCR beta chain was defined by its CDR3 amino acid sequence together with its V-gene family, and reads without a unique V-gene family were excluded. To address suspected cross-contamination and a sequencing artifact, a later analysis removed 450 to 700 highly shared, low-generation-probability nucleotide sequences. In a later analysis, a clonal expansion index for each public chain was calculated from normalized within-repertoire ranks of inferred template counts. Generation probabilities in a later analysis came from a VDJ recombination model fitted to out-of-frame rearrangements, and those results were checked against IGoR. In a later analysis, hypergeometric tests were used to score TCR-TCR, TCR-HLA and TCR-CMV co-occurrence, with a repertoire-size bias correction applied to TCR pairs. A later analysis estimated false discovery rates by permuting HLA or CMV assignments 20 times. In a later analysis, co-occurring TCRs were grouped using DBSCAN, and TCRdist sequence similarity was added for clustering within HLA-allele-positive subsets. Repertoires with fewer than 30,000 or more than 120,000 public chains, plus five repertoires with anomalous nucleotide sharing, were excluded from co-occurrence clustering. TCRdb retrieved this table from immuneACCESS and kept in-frame rearrangements only. Not all clones are present; in checked studies, unresolved V genes account for under half, and no reason is known for the remainder. V and J calls plus clone size are reproduced from that table; the DNA served to infer D and trimming. The sample includes about 200,000 clones, with roughly 87% observed a single time. 6% of the sample lies in the top ten.

This sequence uses TRBV27 and TRBJ2-1; 6 matching bases give a weak D call of TRBD2. Sequences were obtained from PBMCs. The receptor was isolated from a man aged 40-55 years in good health and CMV-seropositive. CDR3 region: CASTSSVSSYNEQFF. In nucleotide form, the sequence is TGTGCCAGCACCTCTAGCGTCAGCTCCTACAATGAGCAGTTCTTC.